What follows are 15 T cell receptor beta chains derived from one specimen sequenced in a study of T-cell memory formation after mild COVID-19. MiXCR, run by TCRdb on the 5' RACE reads, gives a single entry per CDR3 protein. The sample includes almost 550,000 distinct CDR3 sequences, roughly 22% of them seen just once. Sequenced material: PBMCs or a T cell subset sorted from them (not recorded which). These receptors all come from an adult woman who had mild COVID-19 (a few samples of this study predate the infection). Cell type and time point are not known.

This clonotype was counted between two and nine times. The V gene is TRBV10-3, the J gene TRBJ2-3; 8 bases agree with TRBD2. The V gene end was trimmed by 4 bases and the J gene end by 4 bases; junction bases not matched to a gene: 7. Germline V gene sequence: CDR1 ENHRY, CDR2 SYGVKD. CDR3 length equals 15 residues. This CDR3 is CAISGSLAGPDTQYF. Written as DNA, the CDR3 is TGTGCCATCAGTGGATCTCTAGCGGGCCCAGATACGCAGTATTTT.

The chain is built from TRBV14 and TRBJ2-3; 8 bases fit TRBD1. This CDR3 comprises 15 residues. With V trimmed by 4 bases and J by 1 base, 4 bases remained unmatched. Germline V gene sequence: CDR1 SGHDN, CDR2 FVKESK. CDR3 protein: CASSPPDRGTDTQYF. In DNA, the CDR3 is TGTGCCAGCAGCCCTCCGGACAGGGGCACAGATACGCAGTATTTT. The complete variable domain, with remaining parts taken from reference TRBV14 and TRBJ2-3, reads EAGVTQFPSHSVIEKGQTVTLRCDPISGHDNLYWYRRVMGKEIKFLLHFVKESKQDESGMPNNRFLAERTGGTYSTLKVQPAELEDSGVYFCASSPPDRGTDTQYFGPGTRLTVL.

The chain has TRBV7-8 and TRBJ2-7, with TRBD2 matching over 7 bases. This CDR3 region has 14 residues. V was clipped by 3 bases and J by 2 bases; unmatched bases: 4. The germline CDR1 and CDR2 sequences are SGHVS and FQNEAQ. The CDR3 reads CASSFRGEPYEQYF. The CDR3 region has the DNA TGTGCCAGCAGCTTTCGGGGGGAACCCTACGAGCAGTACTTC.

The chain recombines TRBV5-1 with TRBJ2-7; tentatively, D is TRBD1 (6 bases). This CDR3 comprises 16 residues. The V gene's germline CDR1 is SGHRS and CDR2 YFSETQ. The ends were cut back, 4 bases at V and 2 bases at J, with 19 bases in the middle. The CDR3: CASSPEDRTPTYEQYF. The CDR3 DNA is TGCGCCAGCAGCCCTGAAGACAGGACTCCTACCTACGAGCAGTACTTC.

This clonotype has just a few counts. This rearrangement joins TRBV9 to TRBJ1-1; D remains ambiguous. V lost 3 bases to trimming and J lost 3 bases, with 12 bases between them. This CDR3 contains 14 residues. Germline V gene data show CDR1 as SGDLS and CDR2 as YYNGEE. This CDR3 is CASSAREEYTEAFF. Here the CDR3 DNA reads TGTGCCAGCAGCGCCCGGGAAGAGTACACTGAAGCTTTCTTT.

The V and J genes are TRBV28 and TRBJ2-7; perhaps TRBD2 as D (5 bases). The CDR3 is made up of 14 amino acids. Germline V gene lookup returns CDR1 MDHEN and CDR2 SYDVKM. V lost 7 bases and J lost 3, with 16 bases in between. The CDR3 DNA reads TGTGCCAGCACGCCCGCGGAGGCACGCTACGAGCAGTACTTC. It translates to CASTPAEARYEQYF. Combining the CDR3 with reference TRBV28 and TRBJ2-7 gives the whole variable domain DVKVTQSSRYLVKRTGEKVFLECVQDMDHENMFWYRQDPGLGLRLIYFSYDVKMKEKGDIPEGYSVSREKKERFSLILESASTNQTSMYLCASTPAEARYEQYFGPGTRLTVT.

This clonotype turned up a few times. This chain links TRBV5-1 with TRBJ2-3; a weak D match, TRBD2 (7 bases). From germline, CDR1 is SGHRS and CDR2 YFSETQ. V was pared by 4 bases and J by 9 bases, with 21 bases between. The CDR3 consists of 15 residues. CDR3 residues: CASSAWDTTGGTQYF. CDR3 DNA: TGCGCCAGCAGCGCCTGGGACACCACCGGGGGGACGCAGTATTTT.

The chain uses TRBV4-1 and TRBJ2-7, with TRBD1 identical over 8 bases. V shed 3 bases, J shed 3 bases, and the junction held 7 bases outside the gene matches. CDR1 is MGHRA and CDR2 is YSYEKL in the germline V gene. This CDR3 region has 15 residues. The DNA for the CDR3 is TGCGCCAGCAGCCAGGCCGGGACAGGACGCTACGAGCAGTACTTC. It specifies CASSQAGTGRYEQYF.

The chain uses TRBV9 and TRBJ2-5, with 7 bases lining up with TRBD2. Per the germline V gene, CDR1 is SGDLS and CDR2 is YYNGEE. V was pared by 3 bases and J by 4 bases, with 6 bases of the junction left unmatched. The CDR3 covers 14 residues. CDR3 protein: CASSAGGRGETQYF. The DNA for the CDR3 is TGTGCCAGCAGCGCCGGGGGGAGAGGAGAGACCCAGTACTTC.

This clonotype was seen a few times. This chain uses TRBV7-2 with TRBJ2-5; perhaps TRBD2 as D (6 bases). The V gene's germline CDR1 is SGHTA and CDR2 FQGNSA. CDR3 length: 13 amino acids. V was shortened by 3 bases and J by 5 bases, with 10 bases between the two germline ends. The CDR3 loop is CASSFFGGETQYF. In DNA, the CDR3 is TGTGCCAGCAGCTTCTTCGGAGGGGAGACCCAGTACTTC. The full variable domain, its missing parts supplied by reference TRBV7-2 and TRBJ2-5, is GAGVSQSPSNKVTEKGKDVELRCDPISGHTALYWYRQSLGQGLEFLIYFQGNSAPDKSGLPSDRFSAERTGGSVSTLTIQRTQQEDSAVYLCASSFFGGETQYFGPGTRLLVL.

This rearrangement joins TRBV9 to TRBJ2-2; the D gene is possibly TRBD2 (8 bases). Looked up from germline, CDR1 is SGDLS and CDR2 is YYNGEE. The ends were cut back, 4 bases at V and 7 bases at J, with 20 bases in the middle. The CDR3 extends over 16 amino acids. The CDR3 DNA is TGTGCCAGCAGCCCGGGAGGGAGGGGGCTGGACGGGGAGCTGTTTTTT. Translated, it gives CASSPGGRGLDGELFF. The full variable domain, with the rest looked up from reference TRBV9 and TRBJ2-2, is DSGVTQTPKHLITATGQRVTLRCSPRSGDLSVYWYQQSLDQGLQFLIQYYNGEERAKGNILERFSAQQFPDLHSELNLSSLELGDSALYFCASSPGGRGLDGELFFGEGSRLTVL.

The genes are TRBV6-1 and TRBJ2-1; 13 positions match TRBD2. V lost 0 bases to trimming and J lost 12 bases; unmatched junction nucleotides: 8. CDR3 size: 16 residues. Germline lookup yields CDR1 MNHNS and CDR2 SASEGT. In DNA form, the CDR3 reads TGTGCCAGCAGTGAAGCGACCACTAGCGGGGGGGCCCCGCAGTTCTTC. Amino acid sequence: CASSEATTSGGAPQFF.

The chain has TRBV7-2 and TRBJ2-7; 9 bases are shared with TRBD2. The ends lost 4 bases at V and 2 bases at J; junction bases unmatched: 9. CDR1 is SGHTA, CDR2 FQGNSA, per germline. This CDR3 spans 16 amino acids. In DNA form, the CDR3 reads TGTGCCAGCAGCTCCGAATGGGGCGGGAGGGCCTACGAGCAGTACTTC. Its protein product is CASSSEWGGRAYEQYF.

The CDR3 spells CASSFGTGGWGDTQYF. The DNA of the CDR3 is TGTGCCAGCAGCTTTGGAACAGGAGGTTGGGGAGATACGCAGTATTTT. The chain is built from TRBV11-2 and TRBJ2-3; D is tentatively TRBD1 or TRBD2 (5 bases each). V was trimmed by 3 bases and J by 5 bases, leaving 18 bases between them. CDR1 and CDR2 (germline): SGHAT, FQNNGV. This CDR3 has 16 amino acids.

The V and J genes are TRBV12-3 or TRBV12-4 and TRBJ2-7; perhaps TRBD1 as D (5 bases). With 1 base removed from V and 2 bases from J, the gap between germline ends came to 9 bases. This CDR3 contains 14 residues. The CDR3 spells CASSLGQRAYEQYF. The CDR3 region has the DNA TGTGCCAGCAGTTTAGGACAGAGAGCCTACGAGCAGTACTTC.